The table lists the clone carrying this TCR beta chain with many counts. The data derive from a study of regulatory T cells in long-lasting Graves disease. Study in general: Newly diagnosed Graves' patients had under 3 months of antithyroid drugs.

Sample time point: newly diagnosed GD, antithyroid drugs for less than 3 months. With RNA extracted from PBMCs as input, the TCR library was made. According to the study, TCR beta libraries were built with iRepertoire HTBI primers and CDR3-region Arm-PCR. From the multiplex PCR reads, TCRdb called clonotypes with MiXCR, one entry per CDR3 protein. In the table there are over 350,000 distinct CDR3 sequences, 15% of which are singletons. The CDR3 spans 14 residues. The V and J ends lost 3 bases and 6 bases respectively, with 12 bases between them. The V gene's germline CDR1 is MNHEY and CDR2 SVGEGT. These data are also associated with another study on T cells in Graves' hyperthyroidism and ophthalmopathy. That publication notes: Patients aged 18 to 65 had newly diagnosed hyperthyroidism of under 2 months' duration.

This clonotype was sampled from a middle-aged woman with Graves disease. The sequencing here drew on peripheral blood mononuclear cells (PBMCs), taken at new diagnosis, from a patient treated with antithyroid drugs. The V gene is TRBV6-2 or TRBV6-3, the J gene TRBJ2-1; D is unresolved. This CDR3 is CASSYMGSGNEQFF. The CDR3 bases are TGTGCCAGCAGTTATATGGGCTCGGGCAATGAGCAGTTCTTC.